This TCR beta chain emerged from a study of cytomegalovirus exposure and HLA in healthy donors listed by TCRdb under 2017. Study-level background: According to a later analysis, the 120 or so validation repertoires were produced on the same platform as the approximately 610 repertoires of the first cohort. To predict cytomegalovirus infection status, the study combined high-throughput TCR immunosequencing, statistical association of individual TCRs with disease status, and machine learning. The aim of the study was to test whether cataloging public T cell receptors could identify signatures of past pathogen exposure. Besides the first cohort of 666 subjects, a separate validation cohort made up of over a hundred different subjects was used. Study-wide findings and limitations: According to the authors, the approach could potentially be generalized to other disease states and immunological phenotypes. Of the cluster scores, approximately 95% were above 0 in a later analysis, which found that TCRs clustered in the first cohort also tended to co-occur in the roughly 130 validation repertoires. Across donors, most TCR sequences were observed very rarely, whereas some public TCRs were present in many individuals. In both the original and validation cohorts, the classifier was reported to diagnose cytomegalovirus status with high specificity and sensitivity. A few of the identified cytomegalovirus-associated TCR beta chains were confirmed in vitro to be specific for cytomegalovirus antigens. A later analysis had no HLA typing for the validation cohort, so co-occurrence there was scored across all 120 or so repertoires. In the study, approximately 160 TCR beta chains were listed as associated with cytomegalovirus.

The donors belonged to the validation cohort of 90 to 150 subjects, which was separate from the 666-subject first cohort. In regard to this clone: Its specific antigen is unknown. There are no base qualities to consult, and no much larger clone falls within one base.

The CDR3 covers 16 residues, taking in both the cysteine and the phenylalanine. The sequence is cut down to CDR3 DNA, 48 bases in frame from base 1. V and J are trimmed by 2 bases and 5 bases, and the gene matches miss 8 bases of the junction. For CDR1 and CDR2, the germline V gene lists SGHRS and YFSETQ. The method behind the library was the immunoSEQ multiplex PCR assay. As for how the authors treated the data: A statistical classification framework was built for diagnosing cytomegalovirus status from the catalog of TCR beta chain sequences. TCRdb limited this immuneACCESS table to in-frame rearrangements with V and J called. A share of clones is missing; checked studies link under half to unresolved V genes, and the rest is unexplained. Clone size and V and J calls were adopted from that table, with D and trimming inferred from the DNA. The sample has 130,000 to 150,000 clones on record, 70% to 90% of them singletons. The ten largest make up about 6.4% of the sample.

Sequencing used PBMCs. The chain is assembled from TRBV5-1 and TRBJ2-5; 11 central bases correspond to TRBD2. The TCR comes from a woman between 25 and 40 years old in good health and CMV-seropositive. The sequenced DNA: TGCGCCAGCAGCTTAAAGGCTAGCGGGAGGATTGAGACCCAGTACTTC. This yields the protein CASSLKASGRIETQYF.